This TCR beta chain originates from a study of cytomegalovirus exposure and HLA in healthy donors. Study overall: Early released data comprised tens of millions of unique TCRs from HLA-typed donors. Study-level findings and limits: Later work found that TCR association rates differed between HLA loci; DRB1 had the most and HLA-C the fewest.

60 Vbeta and 13 Jbeta primers were used in PCR. Methods used by the authors: A later analysis tallied 87 million or so unique TCR beta chains, around 10 million of them shared. Produced via immunoSEQ multiplex PCR; TCRdb's table is partial and in-frame only. V, J and clone size reflect that table, while D and trimming were determined from the DNA. In all, the sample yields around 100,000 clones. Though nominally healthy at sampling, donors likely had unrecorded immune exposures. As to this clone: The antigen remains undetermined.

Trimming left V 5 bases short and J 8 bases short, with 22 bases between. Looked up from germline, CDR1 is SGHVS and CDR2 is FNYEAQ. This CDR3 has 16 amino acids. The clonotype comes from a man aged 25 to 45 in good health and CMV-seronegative. The chain employs TRBV7-6 and TRBJ2-1, with D tentatively TRBD2 (6 bases). Sequencing used PBMCs. The chain's CDR3 is CASSPTVRGSAHEQFF. In DNA, the CDR3 is TGTGCCAGCAGCCCAACGGTGCGGGGTTCGGCGCATGAGCAGTTCTTC.